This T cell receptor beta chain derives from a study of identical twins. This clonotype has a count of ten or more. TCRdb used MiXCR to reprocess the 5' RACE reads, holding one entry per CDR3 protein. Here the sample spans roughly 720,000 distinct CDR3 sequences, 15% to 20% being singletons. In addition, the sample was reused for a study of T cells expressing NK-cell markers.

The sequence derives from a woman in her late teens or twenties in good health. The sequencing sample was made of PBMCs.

The CDR3 spells CASRGPGTNTGELFF. The CDR3 bases are TGTGCCAGCAGGGGCCCGGGGACGAACACCGGGGAGCTGTTTTTT. V gene TRBV25-1 combines with J gene TRBJ2-2, with a weak D call TRBD2 (5 bases). V was pared by 6 bases and J by 0 bases, with 11 bases between. Germline V gene data show CDR1 as MGHDK and CDR2 as SYGVNS. The CDR3 spans 15 residues.